Listed here are 18 T cell receptor beta chains from one sample, sequenced in a study of T cell repertoires in cytomegalovirus infection. Which antigens these TCRs recognize remains unknown. TCRdb used MiXCR to reprocess the reads, holding one entry per CDR3 protein. The top ten hold about 94% of the sample, which has 20,000 to 25,000 distinct CDR3 sequences, around two fifths seen once. Sequenced here: CD8+ T cells from cultured PBMCs, sampled from culture after CMV antigen stimulation. Source of these receptors: a human donor in good health (CMV status not recorded). Some clones in this sample may be carry-over from other donors' samples.

On this clonotype: The junction does not match germline at one end; this may be a read error. The chain couples TRBV4-1 to TRBJ1-1, with a tentative D call TRBD1 (5 bases). The CDR3 contains 15 residues. CDR1 is MGHRA and CDR2 is YSYEKL in the germline V gene. The CDR3 loop reads CASSQAQGENAEAFF. For the CDR3, the DNA is TGCGCCAGCAGCCAAGCTCAAGGGGAGAACGCTGAAGCTTTCTTT.

This clonotype has at least ten counts. This sequence joins TRBV7-8 and TRBJ1-1; the match to TRBD1 covers 7 bases. This CDR3 has 15 amino acids. Per the germline V gene, CDR1 is SGHVS and CDR2 is FQNEAQ. J was trimmed by 1 base and V by 4 bases; bases with no gene match: 6. The CDR3 protein is CASSYTGVANTEAFF. The CDR3, as DNA: TGTGCCAGCAGCTACACAGGGGTGGCGAACACTGAAGCTTTCTTT.

This clonotype showed up just once. This chain connects TRBV7-2 to TRBJ1-5; TRBD1 matches at 11 bases. The CDR3 totals 17 residues. V trimming: 7 bases; J trimming: 1 base; junction bases outside the gene matches: 9. The V gene's germline CDR1 is SGHTA and CDR2 FQGNSA. CDR3 sequence: CASNSSGTGGSNQPQHF. Here the CDR3 DNA reads TGTGCCAGCAACTCCTCCGGGACAGGGGGAAGCAATCAGCCCCAGCATTTT.

This clonotype was found many times. This rearrangement joins TRBV29-1 to TRBJ2-7; 13 bases line up with TRBD2. This CDR3 contains 16 residues. The V and J ends lost 3 bases and 3 bases, in that order; junction bases with no gene match: 8. Germline V CDR1 and CDR2: SQVTM, ANQGSEA. The CDR3 region is CSVDGTSGTPSYEQYF. The CDR3 nucleotides are TGCAGCGTTGACGGGACTAGCGGGACCCCAAGCTACGAGCAGTACTTC.

This clonotype was seen only once. This chain uses TRBV20-1 with TRBJ2-2; 9 bases align to TRBD2. V lost 5 bases, J lost 3 bases, and 4 bases stayed unmatched. The CDR3 sequence is 14 residues long. From germline, CDR1 is DFQATT and CDR2 SNEGSKA (reference sequence). The CDR3 coding sequence is TGCAGTGCTGGAGCGGGAGGAGACACCGGGGAGCTGTTTTTT. As protein: CSAGAGGDTGELFF.

Only a few counts were recorded for this clonotype. The J gene is TRBJ2-2, the V gene TRBV27, with no clear D. This CDR3 has 13 residues. Trimming took off 5 bases at V and 5 bases at J, with 9 bases between the two ends. Germline V lookup: CDR1 MNHEY, CDR2 SMNVEV (reference sequence). The DNA for the CDR3 is TGTGCCAGCAGTCCTCTGGGAACCGGGGAGCTGTTTTTT. Amino acid sequence: CASSPLGTGELFF.

This clonotype was recorded a few times. This chain joins TRBV11-1 and TRBJ2-1, with 14 bases that match TRBD2. With V trimmed by 4 bases and J by 12 bases, 8 bases remained unmatched. The CDR3 is made up of 15 amino acids. Germline assignment: CDR1 SGHAT and CDR2 FQDESV (reference sequence). In DNA form, the CDR3 reads TGTGCCAGCAGCTCTAGACTAGCGGGGGGGCCGGGGCAGTTCTTC. This sequence encodes CASSSRLAGGPGQFF.

This rearrangement joins TRBV2 to TRBJ2-5; tentative D call: TRBD1 (6 bases). Between the trimmed V and J ends, which lost 6 bases and 4 bases, there was a span of 12 bases. CDR1 and CDR2 (germline): SNHLY, FYNNEI. The CDR3 contains 13 residues. CDR3 protein: CASSAGQTETQYF. The CDR3 DNA reads as TGTGCCAGCAGCGCCGGACAGACAGAGACCCAGTACTTC. The full variable domain, its missing parts supplied by reference TRBV2 and TRBJ2-5, is EPEVTQTPSHQVTQMGQEVILRCVPISNHLYFYWYRQILGQKVEFLVSFYNNEISEKSEIFDDQFSVERPDGSNFTLKIRSTKLEDSAMYFCASSAGQTETQYFGPGTRLLVL.

The chain carries TRBV20-1 and TRBJ1-5; no clear D gene. The germline V gene encodes CDR1 DFQATT and CDR2 SNEGSKA (reference sequence). With 1 base removed from V and 5 bases from J, the gap between germline ends came to 15 bases. The CDR3 has 15 amino acids. The CDR3 loop is CSARGRFGSDQPQHF. The CDR3 region has the DNA TGCAGTGCTAGAGGTCGGTTTGGTTCGGATCAGCCCCAGCATTTT.

The chain employs TRBV3-1 and TRBJ1-4, with a possible D match to TRBD1 (5 bases). Trimming cost V 0 bases and J 0 bases, with 8 bases left between them. Germline CDR1 reads LGHDT; CDR2 reads YNNKEL (reference sequence). This CDR3 contains 16 residues. CDR3: CASSQDGAATNEKLFF. For the CDR3, the DNA is TGTGCCAGCAGCCAAGATGGGGCAGCAACTAATGAAAAACTGTTTTTT.

In this sample, this clonotype turned up a few times. The rearrangement joins TRBV7-2 to TRBJ2-7, with 12 positions matching TRBD2. The CDR3 length is 15 residues. From germline, CDR1 is SGHTA and CDR2 FQGNSA. Trimming at V came to 3 bases and at J to 2 bases, leaving 2 bases not matched to a gene. The CDR3 DNA follows: TGTGCCAGCAGCTTGAGACTAGCGGGGGCCTACGAGCAGTACTTC. Translating it yields CASSLRLAGAYEQYF.

This chain uses TRBV7-2 with TRBJ1-2, with a weak D call TRBD1 (6 bases). CDR3 length: 13 residues. Trimming stripped 5 bases from V and 4 bases from J, with 11 bases between. Germline CDR1 and CDR2: SGHTA and FQGNSA. CDR3: CASSVQGSYGYTF. CDR3 coding DNA: TGTGCCAGCAGCGTACAGGGTTCCTATGGCTACACCTTC.

The chain employs TRBV12-3 or TRBV12-4 and TRBJ2-7, with TRBD1 matching over 7 bases. The length of the CDR3 is 14 residues. The J segment lost 5 bases and the V segment lost 5 bases, leaving 9 bases of the junction unmatched. The CDR3 reads CASSPKGQPHEQYF. CDR3 DNA sequence: TGTGCCAGCAGTCCCAAGGGACAGCCCCACGAGCAGTACTTC.

In this sample, this clonotype turned up a few times. The V call is TRBV6-2 or TRBV6-3, the J call TRBJ2-3; TRBD1 or TRBD2 may be the D gene (5 bases each). This CDR3 is built from 12 residues. Germline assignment: CDR1 MNHEY and CDR2 SVGEGT. Trimming cost V 2 bases and J 10 bases, with 10 bases left between them. The CDR3 protein is CASSYGTTAQYF. In nucleotides, the CDR3 is TGTGCCAGCAGTTACGGGACCACAGCGCAGTATTTT.

This clonotype came up a few times. This chain joins TRBV11-3 and TRBJ1-6; 7 nucleotides line up with TRBD1. Trimming at V came to 5 bases and at J to 10 bases, leaving 11 bases not matched to a gene. This CDR3 comprises 15 residues. Germline CDR1 and CDR2: SGHNT and YENEEA. CDR3 sequence reads: CASSGGQDLSSPLHF. CDR3 nucleotide sequence: TGTGCCAGCAGCGGTGGACAGGATCTGTCCTCACCCCTCCACTTT.

The chain uses TRBV7-8 and TRBJ2-1; D might be TRBD2 (5 bases). Trimming removed 2 bases from V and 0 bases from J, with 11 bases in between. Germline-derived CDR1 and CDR2 are SGHVS and FQNEAQ. There are 16 residues in the CDR3. CDR3 in DNA: TGTGCCAGCAGCTTATATACTGGGAGCTCCTACAATGAGCAGTTCTTC. Encoded protein: CASSLYTGSSYNEQFF.

The J gene is TRBJ1-6, the V gene TRBV5-5; TRBD1 might be the D (5 bases). Germline V lookup: CDR1 SGHKS, CDR2 YYEKEE (reference sequence). This CDR3 is built from 14 residues. Trimming took 0 bases from V and 13 from J, leaving 14 bases between them. CDR3 nucleotide sequence: TGTGCCAGCAGCTTGGAACAGGTGGTCCGGCCCCTCCACTTT. This codes for CASSLEQVVRPLHF.

Details on this clonotype: This may be a read error, as it is one base from a much larger clone. The chain joins TRBV2 to TRBJ1-4; D may be TRBD1 (6 bases). The CDR3 runs to 14 residues. The V gene's germline CDR1 is SNHLY and CDR2 FYNNEI. The V and J ends lost 5 bases and 6 bases respectively, with 13 bases between them. CDR3 DNA: TGTGCCAGCAGTTCGACAGGAGCACATGAAAAACTGTTTTTT. It codes for CASSSTGAHEKLFF.